The text below deals with one T cell receptor (beta chain). The antigen it binds to is not known. Per-base qualities were not stored, and no clone one base away is much larger. The library was obtained by the immunoSEQ multiplex PCR assay. For TCR sequencing, RNA was extracted from every sample and reverse transcribed into cDNA to serve as template. SuperScript III was used to make first-strand cDNA, primed with a 2:1 mix of oligo-dT and random hexamers. A synthetic immune receptor repertoire was used to measure amplification bias, and any remaining bias was corrected computationally. The authors' analysis ran thus. Raw reads were preprocessed to remove errors, and CDR3 was defined by IMGT conventions from the conserved cysteine to phenylalanine. Clonality was computed by normalizing Shannon entropy by log2 of the number of productive unique TCRs and subtracting the result from 1. Whether scalp clones were CD4 or CD8 was inferred by matching scalp TCRbeta sequences against CD4 and CD8 repertoires sorted from blood. This immuneACCESS table, as held by TCRdb, lists in-frame sequences with V and J called but not all clones. Of the missing ones, under half trace to an unresolved V gene in checked studies; the others have no known cause. V and J calls and clone size follow that table, whereas D and trimming were derived from the DNA. The sample records a few hundred thousand clones, less than 45% of which are singletons. The ten largest clones represent more than 0.4% of the sample.

This specimen's treatment or condition label, per the study, means: oral pan-JAK inhibitor, 5-10 mg twice daily. Lesional scalp punch biopsies and peripheral blood were collected from alopecia areata patients. PBMCs were isolated by density centrifugation and stained for CD3, CD4 and CD8, after which CD4+ and CD8+ T cells were sorted on a FACSAria. V lost 3 bases and J lost 2 bases, and the count of bases not matched to a germline gene is 10. From a lookup of the germline V gene, CDR1 and CDR2 are MNHEY and SVGAGI. The CDR3 contains 16 residues, cysteine and phenylalanine counted. Kept here is only the CDR3 DNA, which spans 48 bases and is read in frame from base 1. This sample is drawn from a study of CD8+ T cells in alopecia areata listed by TCRdb under 2018. A note on the overall study: Treated patients were enrolled in an open-label pilot trial of oral tofacitinib, 5 to 10 mg twice daily, for moderate-to-severe alopecia areata. Tofacitinib was given for 6 to 18 months, followed by 6 months of follow-up off drug to assess delayed response and recurrence. Disease severity in treated patients was measured with the SALT score, which quantifies the percentage of affected scalp surface area. High-throughput TCRbeta sequencing was used to examine T cell clonal expansion in alopecia areata in both the C3H/HeJ mouse model and human patients. Scalp tissue and sorted CD4+ and CD8+ peripheral blood T cells from patchy and totalis/universalis alopecia areata patients and from healthy controls were covered by human TCRbeta sequencing. Biopsies were taken from tofacitinib-treated patients at baseline and at 4 and 24 weeks of treatment, and a later scalp biopsy was taken in several of the tofacitinib-treated patients. Clonality in the scalp was compared among normal scalp (n=4), patchy alopecia areata scalp (n=8), and alopecia totalis/universalis scalp (n=8). RNA was obtained with the PAXgene miRNA kit for fixed scalp, the miRNeasy kit for PBMCs, and the RNeasy kit for mouse skin. immunoSEQ multiplex PCR using 35 Vbeta forward primers and 13 Jbeta reverse primers was used to amplify TCRbeta CDR3 regions. Points the paper makes about the study in general: Because the treated cohort was small and had just a single nonresponder, larger studies are needed to establish links between baseline CD8+ expansion and response. Shared TCR sequences between patients were less evident than in mice, which may be partly attributable to HLA diversity in the patient population. With tofacitinib, both scalp clonality and the number of expanded CD8+ clones among the top 100 scalp clones went down significantly. Compared with normal scalp, lesional scalp had higher clonality and more expanded CD8+ clones, particularly in alopecia totalis/universalis, a pattern that suggests antigenic drive. Resident alphabeta T cells in normal human skin are also sequenced, complicating scalp TCR repertoire analysis, unlike mouse skin dominated by gammadelta T cells. During tofacitinib treatment, many expanded lesional clones stuck around in both scalp and blood, and this persistence may partly explain why relapse happens after treatment is stopped.

The sequences come from CD4+ T cells sorted from blood, collected at roughly week 30, from a patient treated with tofacitinib. The chain is assembled from TRBV6-5 and TRBJ2-7; TRBD1 aligns with 7 central bases. This TCR was sampled from a human donor with alopecia areata. The CDR3 region reads CASSYSAAGGTYEQYF. The nucleotides read TGTGCCAGCAGTTATTCGGCTGCAGGGGGTACCTACGAGCAGTACTTC.